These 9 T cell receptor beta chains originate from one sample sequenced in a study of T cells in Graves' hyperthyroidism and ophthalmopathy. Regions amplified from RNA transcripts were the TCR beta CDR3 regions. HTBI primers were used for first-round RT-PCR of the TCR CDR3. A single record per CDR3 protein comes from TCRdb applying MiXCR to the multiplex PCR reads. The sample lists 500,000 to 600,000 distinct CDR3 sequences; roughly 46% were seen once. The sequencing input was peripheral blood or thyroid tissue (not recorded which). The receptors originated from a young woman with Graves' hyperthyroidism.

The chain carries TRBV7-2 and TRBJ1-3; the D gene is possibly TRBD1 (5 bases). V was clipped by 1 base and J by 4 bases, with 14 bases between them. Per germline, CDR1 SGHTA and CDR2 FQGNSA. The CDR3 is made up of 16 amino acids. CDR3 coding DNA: TGTGCCAGCAGCTTAGGTTCAAGGGGATACGGAAACACCATATATTTT. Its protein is CASSLGSRGYGNTIYF.

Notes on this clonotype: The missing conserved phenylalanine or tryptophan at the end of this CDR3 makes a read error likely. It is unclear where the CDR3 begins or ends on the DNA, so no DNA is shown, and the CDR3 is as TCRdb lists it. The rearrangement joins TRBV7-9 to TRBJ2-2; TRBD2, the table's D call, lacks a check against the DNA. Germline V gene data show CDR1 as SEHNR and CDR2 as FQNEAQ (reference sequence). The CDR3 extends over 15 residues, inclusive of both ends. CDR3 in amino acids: CASSWTSREHRGAVV.

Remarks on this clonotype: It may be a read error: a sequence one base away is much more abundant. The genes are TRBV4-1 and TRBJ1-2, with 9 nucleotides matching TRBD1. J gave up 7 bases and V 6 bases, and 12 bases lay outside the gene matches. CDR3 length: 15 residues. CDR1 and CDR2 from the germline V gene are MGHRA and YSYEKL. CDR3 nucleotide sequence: TGCGCCAGCAGTCTGACGGGACAGGGATTGTGTGGCTACACCTTC. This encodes CASSLTGQGLCGYTF.

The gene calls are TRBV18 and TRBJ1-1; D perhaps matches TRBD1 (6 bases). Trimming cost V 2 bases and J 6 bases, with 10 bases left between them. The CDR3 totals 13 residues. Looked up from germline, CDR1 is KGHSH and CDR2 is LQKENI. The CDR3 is CASSPNRDAEAFF. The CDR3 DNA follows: TGTGCCAGCTCACCAAACAGGGATGCTGAAGCTTTCTTT.

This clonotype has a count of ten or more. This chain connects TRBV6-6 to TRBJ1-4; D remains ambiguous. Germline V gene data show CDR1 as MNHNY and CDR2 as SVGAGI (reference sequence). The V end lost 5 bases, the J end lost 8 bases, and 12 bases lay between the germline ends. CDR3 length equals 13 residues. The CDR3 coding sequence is TGTGCCAGCAGTCGAGAGACAAAGGAAAAACTGTTTTTT. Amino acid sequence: CASSRETKEKLFF.

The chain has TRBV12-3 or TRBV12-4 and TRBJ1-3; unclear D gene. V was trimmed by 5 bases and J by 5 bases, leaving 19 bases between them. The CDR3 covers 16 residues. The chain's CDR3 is CASSLGSGSRRNTIYF. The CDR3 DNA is TGTGCCAGCAGTCTCGGATCCGGGTCTCGCAGAAACACCATATATTTT.

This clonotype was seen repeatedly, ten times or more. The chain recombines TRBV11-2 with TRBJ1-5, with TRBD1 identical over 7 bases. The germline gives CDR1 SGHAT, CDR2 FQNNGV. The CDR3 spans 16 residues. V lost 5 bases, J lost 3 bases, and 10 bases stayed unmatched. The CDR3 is CASSPDGGTVNQPQHF. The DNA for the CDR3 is TGTGCCAGCAGCCCCGATGGAGGGACAGTCAATCAGCCCCAGCATTTT.

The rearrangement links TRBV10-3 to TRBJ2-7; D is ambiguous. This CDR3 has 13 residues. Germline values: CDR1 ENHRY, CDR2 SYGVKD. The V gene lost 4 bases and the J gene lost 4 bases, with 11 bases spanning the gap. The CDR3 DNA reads TGTGCCATCAGTGCTCTTCCGCGGTACGAGCAGTACTTC. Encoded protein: CAISALPRYEQYF.

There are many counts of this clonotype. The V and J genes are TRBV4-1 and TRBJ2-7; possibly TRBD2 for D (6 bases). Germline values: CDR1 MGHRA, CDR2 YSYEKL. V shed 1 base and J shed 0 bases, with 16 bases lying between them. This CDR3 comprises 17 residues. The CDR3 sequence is CASSQGGVADLSYEQYF. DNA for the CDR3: TGCGCCAGCAGCCAAGGGGGAGTAGCGGACCTCTCCTACGAGCAGTACTTC.